The 26 T cell receptor beta chains listed next were all sequenced from one sample in a study of identical twins. TCRdb re-called the 5' RACE reads with MiXCR, one entry per CDR3 protein. The table records about 530,000 distinct CDR3 sequences, around 15% of them present only once. The same data also went into a second study, on yellow fever vaccine responses in identical twins.

The specimen was CD4+ T cells sorted from blood. Receptors originate from a woman aged 18 to 35 in good health.

The genes are TRBV4-1 and TRBJ2-5; D is uncertain. This CDR3 contains 16 residues. The germline V gene has CDR1 MGHRA and CDR2 YSYEKL. Deletions cut 2 bases from V and 1 base from J, with 14 bases between. CDR3 coding DNA: TGCGCCAGCAGCCAATTGGCCATGATTATCCAAGAGACCCAGTACTTC. Its protein is CASSQLAMIIQETQYF.

The rearrangement links TRBV12-3 or TRBV12-4 to TRBJ2-7; TRBD2 agrees at 8 bases. Trimming removed 8 bases from V and 7 bases from J; junction bases left unmatched: 10. There are 13 residues in the CDR3. This CDR3 reads CASQRETLREQYF. The CDR3 DNA reads TGTGCCAGCCAGCGGGAGACCCTACGTGAGCAGTACTTC.

This clonotype was observed many times. The chain uses TRBV12-3 or TRBV12-4 and TRBJ1-5; no clear D gene. The CDR3 extends over 13 amino acids. With 10 bases removed from V and 4 bases from J, the gap between germline ends came to 14 bases. The CDR3 DNA is TGTGCCATCAGGATCGGGCAAAATCAGCCCCAGCATTTT. Translating it yields CAIRIGQNQPQHF.

The CDR3 region is CASSPLASVDEQFF. The CDR3 nucleotides are TGTGCCAGCTCACCACTTGCTAGCGTCGATGAGCAGTTCTTC. The chain has TRBV18 and TRBJ2-1; a possible D gene is TRBD2 (6 bases). Trimming shortened V by 1 base and J by 8 bases, and 12 bases separated the two germline ends. Germline V gene sequence: CDR1 KGHSH, CDR2 LQKENI. The CDR3 has 14 amino acids.

The rearrangement joins TRBV6-1 to TRBJ2-7; D is perhaps TRBD2 (7 bases). The ends were cut back, 3 bases at V and 2 bases at J, with 17 bases in the middle. Germline assignment: CDR1 MNHNS and CDR2 SASEGT. The CDR3 spans 16 residues. DNA of the CDR3: TGTGCCAGCAGTGACATGGGCAGGGGAGGGACCTACGAGCAGTACTTC. It codes for CASSDMGRGGTYEQYF.

This sequence joins TRBV4-1 and TRBJ1-3; D uncertain. The V and J ends lost 0 bases and 2 bases respectively, with 8 bases between them. The germline CDR1 and CDR2 sequences are MGHRA and YSYEKL. This CDR3 region has 15 residues. The CDR3 is CASSQDKVPGNTIYF. The CDR3 DNA reads TGCGCCAGCAGCCAAGATAAGGTACCTGGAAACACCATATATTTT.

This clonotype was seen only a few times. The genes are TRBV7-8 and TRBJ1-1, with D uncertain. The CDR3 runs to 15 residues. The V end lost 1 base, the J end lost 5 bases, and 14 bases lay between the germline ends. Germline V gives CDR1 SGHVS, CDR2 FQNEAQ. CDR3 sequence reads: CASSLGHTGGTEAFF. The CDR3 nucleotides are TGTGCCAGCAGCTTAGGGCACACGGGTGGAACTGAAGCTTTCTTT.

This clonotype appeared a few times. The chain has TRBV6-1 and TRBJ2-7; no firm D call. V shed 4 bases and J shed 3 bases, with 1 base lying between them. There are 10 residues in the CDR3. Germline assignment: CDR1 MNHNS and CDR2 SASEGT. The CDR3 nucleotides read TGTGCCAGCAGTGGCTACGAGCAGTACGTC. Amino acids: CASSGYEQYV.

This clonotype was recorded a few times. The CDR3 loop reads CASSGRTGATGNTEAFF. CDR3 nucleotide sequence: TGTGCCAGCAGTGGAAGGACAGGGGCGACGGGGAACACTGAAGCTTTCTTT. The gene calls are TRBV6-1 and TRBJ1-1; 9 nucleotides agree with TRBD1. V lost 4 bases to trimming and J lost 1 base; unmatched junction nucleotides: 10. CDR3 length: 17 residues. From germline, CDR1 is MNHNS and CDR2 SASEGT.

This clonotype was seen a few times. The chain carries TRBV4-1 and TRBJ2-4; D possibly corresponds to TRBD2 (7 bases). The germline V and J ends were trimmed by 0 bases and 4 bases, with 13 bases remaining between them. CDR1 MGHRA and CDR2 YSYEKL come from the germline V gene. The CDR3 is made up of 16 amino acids. Here the CDR3 reads CASSQDGGGVKNIQYF. The CDR3 DNA reads TGCGCCAGCAGCCAAGATGGAGGGGGGGTGAAAAACATTCAGTACTTC.

This clonotype came up a few times. The chain uses TRBV29-1 and TRBJ2-1; D may be TRBD1 (6 bases). The CDR3 sequence is 12 residues long. The ends were cut back, 3 bases at V and 8 bases at J, with 11 bases in the middle. The V gene's germline CDR1 is SQVTM and CDR2 ANQGSEA. The DNA of the CDR3 is TGCAGCGTTGATGCAGGGGCCGATGAGCAGTTCTTC. As protein: CSVDAGADEQFF.

The chain uses TRBV9 and TRBJ2-2; the D is unclear. There are 14 residues in the CDR3. Germline loops: CDR1 SGDLS, CDR2 YYNGEE. The V gene lost 0 bases and the J gene lost 4 bases, with 7 bases spanning the gap. The CDR3 is CASSVARPTGELFF. The CDR3 DNA reads as TGTGCCAGCAGCGTAGCTCGGCCCACCGGGGAGCTGTTTTTT.

There are many counts of this clonotype. V gene TRBV29-1 combines with J gene TRBJ2-1; TRBD2 matches 9 bases. Germline CDR1 reads SQVTM; CDR2 reads ANQGSEA. V dropped 4 bases and J dropped 8; count of bases not matched to a gene: 3. The length of the CDR3 is 12 residues. In DNA, the CDR3 is TGCAGCGTTGCTAGCGGGAATCATGAGCAGTTCTTC. This translates into CSVASGNHEQFF.

This clonotype showed up many times. The chain recombines TRBV28 with TRBJ2-1, with 8 bases aligning to TRBD1. Germline CDR1 reads MDHEN; CDR2 reads SYDVKM. V was clipped by 5 bases and J by 7 bases; unmatched bases: 19. The CDR3 consists of 18 residues. CDR3 sequence reads: CASSPHTSNQGAGNEQFF. The DNA of the CDR3 is TGTGCCAGCAGTCCCCATACCTCCAATCAGGGGGCCGGGAATGAGCAGTTCTTC.

J is TRBJ2-1 and V is TRBV29-1, with TRBD1 identical over 9 bases. Germline CDR1 is SQVTM and CDR2 is ANQGSEA. The CDR3 has 15 amino acids. With V trimmed by 3 bases and J by 6 bases, 9 bases remained unmatched. The CDR3 loop is CSVDSGTGNLNEQFF. The DNA for the CDR3 is TGCAGCGTTGACTCAGGGACAGGGAATCTCAATGAGCAGTTCTTC.

This clonotype was counted a few times. V and J are TRBV12-3 or TRBV12-4 and TRBJ2-7; 11 bases agree with TRBD2. The CDR3 has 16 residues. J lost 2 bases, V lost 2 bases, and 5 bases had no gene match. The CDR3 sequence is CASSLSLAGGPYEQYF. The CDR3 DNA sequence: TGTGCCAGCAGTTTATCGCTAGCGGGAGGACCCTACGAGCAGTACTTC.

This clonotype was observed a handful of times. The gene calls are TRBV7-2 and TRBJ2-5; 7 nucleotides align to TRBD2. Germline CDR1 is SGHTA and CDR2 is FQGNSA. CDR3 length: 14 amino acids. Trimming removed 5 bases from V and 1 base from J; junction bases left unmatched: 4. The CDR3 region has the DNA TGTGCCAGCAGCGTTCGACTAGCCCAAGAGACCCAGTACTTC. Translation: CASSVRLAQETQYF.

This clonotype occurred a few times. This rearrangement joins TRBV20-1 to TRBJ2-3; 14 bases align to TRBD2. The CDR3 is 15 residues long. Germline V CDR1 and CDR2: DFQATT, SNEGSKA (reference sequence). Germline trimming cut 5 bases from V and 6 bases from J; bases unmatched to any gene: 7. The CDR3 DNA is TGCAGTGCTCGACGACTAGCGGGAGGGCCGGATACGCAGTATTTT. It encodes CSARRLAGGPDTQYF.

J is TRBJ2-7 and V is TRBV10-3; the match to TRBD1 covers 11 bases. V was pared by 8 bases and J by 7 bases, with 4 bases of the junction left unmatched. Germline V gene lookup returns CDR1 ENHRY and CDR2 SYGVKD. The CDR3 contains 12 residues. CDR3 in DNA: TGTGCCATCTCGGACAGGGGGCTTGAGCAGTACGTC. As protein: CAISDRGLEQYV.

This chain connects TRBV20-1 to TRBJ1-2; D might be TRBD1 (5 bases). Trimming removed 3 bases from V and 6 bases from J, with 11 bases in between. Germline loops: CDR1 DFQATT, CDR2 SNEGSKA (reference sequence). This CDR3 contains 12 residues. This CDR3 is CSARWGYDGYTF. DNA for the CDR3: TGCAGTGCTAGGTGGGGGTACGATGGCTACACCTTC.

J is TRBJ1-2 and V is TRBV5-1; 7 bases agree with TRBD1. After removal of 4 bases from V and 4 bases from J, the junction contained 7 bases not matched to a gene. Germline V CDR1 and CDR2: SGHRS, YFSETQ. CDR3 length: 14 amino acids. CDR3 residues: CASSQTGYSYGYTF. In DNA form, the CDR3 reads TGCGCCAGCAGCCAGACAGGGTATTCCTATGGCTACACCTTC.

This clonotype was picked up a small number of times. The chain uses TRBV9 and TRBJ1-6, with D unresolved. Deletions cut 3 bases from V and 6 bases from J, with 4 bases between. This CDR3 spans 12 amino acids. Germline V gene sequence: CDR1 SGDLS, CDR2 YYNGEE. In DNA form, the CDR3 reads TGTGCCAGCAGCGAGAGTAATTCACCCCTCCACTTT. This codes for CASSESNSPLHF.

This clonotype was observed at least ten times. The chain uses TRBV10-3 and TRBJ2-7; maybe TRBD1 (5 bases). Germline V gene data show CDR1 as ENHRY and CDR2 as SYGVKD. The CDR3 extends over 15 amino acids. Trimming left V 2 bases short and J 2 bases short, with 13 bases between. CDR3 nucleotide sequence: TGTGCCATCAGTGAGCTACAGACAGTTACCTACGAGCAGTACTTC. Its translation: CAISELQTVTYEQYF.

This chain connects TRBV12-3 or TRBV12-4 to TRBJ2-7; 11 bases match TRBD2. The CDR3 loop spans 17 amino acids. V was clipped by 5 bases and J by 6 bases; unmatched bases: 15. The CDR3 spells CASSRTFTSGSQCEQYF. CDR3 nucleotides: TGTGCCAGCAGTCGCACCTTCACTAGCGGGAGTCAGTGCGAGCAGTACTTC.

This clonotype came up a few times. The CDR3 sequence: CASRLSSGDPHEQYF. The CDR3 nucleotides read TGTGCCAGCAGGTTATCCTCAGGGGATCCCCACGAGCAGTACTTC. The chain uses TRBV12-3 or TRBV12-4 and TRBJ2-7; D is perhaps TRBD1 (6 bases). Trimming took off 6 bases at V and 5 bases at J, with 20 bases between the two ends. CDR3 length: 15 amino acids.

This sequence joins TRBV12-3 or TRBV12-4 and TRBJ2-5; a weak D match, TRBD1 (5 bases). Trimming took off 4 bases at V and 1 base at J, with 13 bases between the two ends. The CDR3 runs to 15 residues. The CDR3 DNA is TGTGCCAGCAGTTGGTCCGACAGTCCCCAAGAGACCCAGTACTTC. It is translated as CASSWSDSPQETQYF.